This is a list of T cell receptor beta chains from one sample in a study of blood T cell repertoires in COVID-19. Clones were sequenced by immunoSEQ multiplex PCR, and TCRdb holds only the in-frame ones, with some missing. The table has about 200,000 clones, more than 70% seen once. Sequenced input: PBMCs or T cells enriched from blood (not recorded which). Source of these receptors: a man between 35 and 55 years old with acute COVID-19. CDR3s include the opening cysteine and the closing phenylalanine or tryptophan.

J gene: TRBJ1-3; V gene: TRBV18; CDR3 protein: CASSPPDRYSGNTIYF
J gene: TRBJ2-1; V gene: TRBV29-1; CDR3 protein: CSVESPIYNEQFF
J gene: TRBJ2-5; V gene: TRBV28; CDR3 protein: CASSLEGETQYF
J gene: TRBJ1-1; V gene: TRBV4-1; CDR3 protein: CASSQEGQVNEAFF
J gene: TRBJ2-5; V gene: TRBV6-2/TRBV6-3; CDR3 protein: CASSPQRPPETQYF
J gene: TRBJ1-1; V gene: TRBV28; CDR3 protein: CASSFPRYRGSDEAFF
J gene: TRBJ2-3; V gene: TRBV21-1; CDR3 protein: CASSRTTGCDTDTQYF
J gene: TRBJ1-4; V gene: TRBV28; CDR3 protein: CASSYDRYEKLFF
J gene: TRBJ1-5; V gene: TRBV27; CDR3 protein: CASSLVPQSNQPQHF
J gene: TRBJ2-7; V gene: TRBV6-5; CDR3 protein: CASRRLAGEFEQYF
J gene: TRBJ1-2; V gene: TRBV5-1; CDR3 protein: CASSWETGAYGYTF
J gene: TRBJ2-5; V gene: TRBV6-5; CDR3 protein: CASTPTGGETQYF
J gene: TRBJ2-1; V gene: TRBV7-2; CDR3 protein: CASSSPPGWLNEQFF
J gene: TRBJ1-6; V gene: TRBV7-9; CDR3 protein: CASSVRGDDSPLHF
J gene: TRBJ2-3; V gene: TRBV27; CDR3 protein: CASTLWGQGLNTQYF
J gene: TRBJ2-7; V gene: TRBV28; CDR3 protein: CASRQFKSGGSYEQYF
J gene: TRBJ2-7; V gene: TRBV10-2; CDR3 protein: CASRESGRGEQYF
J gene: TRBJ1-2; V gene: TRBV7-9; CDR3 protein: CASSWGVTGFLGYTF
J gene: TRBJ2-7; V gene: TRBV5-1; CDR3 protein: CASSFGTSGYEQYF
J gene: TRBJ2-5; V gene: TRBV5-4; CDR3 protein: CASSSAGQGHQTQYF
J gene: TRBJ1-5; V gene: TRBV7-9; CDR3 protein: CASSSLSQPQHF
J gene: TRBJ1-5; V gene: TRBV28; CDR3 protein: CASSTGNQPQHF
J gene: TRBJ1-2; V gene: TRBV29-1; CDR3 protein: CSVVQGDFGYTF
J gene: TRBJ2-5; V gene: TRBV10-3; CDR3 protein: CAIKDSDQRETQYF
J gene: TRBJ1-5; V gene: TRBV2; CDR3 protein: CASSEARGNQPQHF
J gene: TRBJ2-2; V gene: TRBV9; CDR3 protein: CASSEGTGSFTGELFF
J gene: TRBJ1-2; V gene: TRBV6-5; CDR3 protein: CASSYTGLANYGYTF
J gene: TRBJ2-1; V gene: TRBV7-2; CDR3 protein: CASSLARNEQFF
J gene: TRBJ2-1; V gene: TRBV3-1/TRBV3-2; CDR3 protein: CASSQYQPGLHNEQFF
J gene: TRBJ2-7; V gene: TRBV27; CDR3 protein: CASGGAGREQYF
J gene: TRBJ1-1; V gene: TRBV19; CDR3 protein: CASSILERVDAEAFF